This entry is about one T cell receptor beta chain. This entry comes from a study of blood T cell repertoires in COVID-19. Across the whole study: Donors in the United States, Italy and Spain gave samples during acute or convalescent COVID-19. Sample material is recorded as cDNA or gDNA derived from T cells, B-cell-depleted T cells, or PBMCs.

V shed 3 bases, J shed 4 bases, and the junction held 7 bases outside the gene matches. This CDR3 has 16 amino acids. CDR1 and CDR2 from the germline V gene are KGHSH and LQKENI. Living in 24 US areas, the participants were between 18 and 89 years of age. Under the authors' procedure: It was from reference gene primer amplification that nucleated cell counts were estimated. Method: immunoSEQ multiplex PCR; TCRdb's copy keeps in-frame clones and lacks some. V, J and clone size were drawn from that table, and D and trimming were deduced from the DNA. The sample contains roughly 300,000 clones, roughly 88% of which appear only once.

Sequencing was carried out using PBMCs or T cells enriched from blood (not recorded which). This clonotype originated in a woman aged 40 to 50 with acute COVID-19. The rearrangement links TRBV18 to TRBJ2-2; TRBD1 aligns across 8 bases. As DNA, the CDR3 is TGTGCCAGCTCACCCCCCGGGACAGGACGCACCGGGGAGCTGTTTTTT. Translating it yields CASSPPGTGRTGELFF.